This record covers a single TCR beta chain. The antigen is not known. The data are from a study of shared clonotypes between healthy human individuals. Looking at the study overall: The composition of the donors was a couple of women and a few men aged 18 to 49. General study results and limits: Between several donors, naive CD4 clonotypes were shared at a level of about 5%. Researchers found naive subsets generally carried larger estimated richness than memory subsets.

As defined, naive CD8 cells were CD45RO-negative and positively selected for CCR7, with terminally differentiated effector memory CD45RA+ cells excluded. Adults of Caucasian background living in Nashville, Tennessee made up all donors. Germline V CDR1 and CDR2: MDHEN, SYDVKM. V was pared by 6 bases and J by 1 base, with 17 bases between. The CDR3 has 16 residues. Sequenced by immunoSEQ multiplex PCR; TCRdb stores in-frame clones only, minus some. The sample contains about 870,000 clones, about 92% of which appear only once. The sequencing input was naive CD8+ T cells sorted from blood. V and J are TRBV28 and TRBJ2-3; the D gene is possibly TRBD1 (6 bases). The sequence derives from a man aged 30 to 45 in good health. The CDR3 loop is CASRTYRDLGTDTQYF. The CDR3 region has the DNA TGTGCCAGCAGAACCTACAGGGATCTCGGCACAGATACGCAGTATTTT.